A selection of T cell receptor beta chains follows, all from one sample in a study of shared T cell receptors in the human thymus. Some clones are missing from TCRdb's copy, which holds only in-frame ones; the method was immunoSEQ multiplex PCR. In the table there are roughly 550,000 clones, around 82% of which are singletons. This sample also appeared in a second study, on human thymus T cells.

The specimen was thymocytes. The receptors originated from a boy in the first two years of life with a congenital heart defect. CDR3s include the opening cysteine and the closing phenylalanine or tryptophan. A D gene is named only where the DNA matches it firmly. The size field is filled for only some rows; it gives once, few, many or a size class.

J | size | D | V | DNA | CDR3
TRBJ2-1 | - | TRBD2 | TRBV15 | TGTGCCACCAGCAGAGATATGGGGACTAGCGGGAGGGAGGGGAGCTCCTACAATGAGCAGTTCTTC | CATSRDMGTSGREGSSYNEQFF
TRBJ2-5 | - | TRBD2 | TRBV28 | TGTGCCAGCAGTCGGGAGGGGGAGACCCAGTACTTC | CASSREGETQYF
TRBJ2-7 | - | TRBD2 | TRBV27 | TGTGCCAGCAGTTATAGCGGGAGGACCTCCTACGAGCAGTACTTC | CASSYSGRTSYEQYF
TRBJ2-7 | - | TRBD1 | TRBV6-5 | TGTGCCAGCAGTATCGGGACAGGGACCTACGAGCAGTACTTC | CASSIGTGTYEQYF
TRBJ2-7 | few | TRBD1 | TRBV7-8 | TGTGCCAGCAGCTCCCGACAGGGGATGGCGTACGAGCAGTACTTC | CASSSRQGMAYEQYF
TRBJ2-3 | once | - | TRBV14 | TGTGCCAGCAGCCAAGATTCAAGAGGAGATACGCAGTATTTT | CASSQDSRGDTQYF
TRBJ1-2 | few | - | TRBV19 | TGTGCCAGTAGTATTTTCCGGGGAGGCCCCTATGGCTACACCTTC | CASSIFRGGPYGYTF
TRBJ2-1 | - | TRBD1 | TRBV4-2 | TGTGCCAGCAGCCAAGCCTTCCAGGGACAGGGTAACTACAATGAGCAGTTCTTC | CASSQAFQGQGNYNEQFF
TRBJ2-7 | - | TRBD1 | TRBV28 | TGTGCCAGCAGCCCGGGACAGGTCTACGAGCAGTACTTC | CASSPGQVYEQYF
TRBJ1-5 | - | - | TRBV2 | TGTGCCAGCAAAAACACAGAGAATCAGCCCCAGCATTTT | CASKNTENQPQHF
TRBJ2-3 | - | TRBD2 | TRBV7-2 | TGTGCCAGCAGCTTCGGGCTAGCGGGCTCCACAGATACGCAGTATTTT | CASSFGLAGSTDTQYF
TRBJ1-4 | - | - | TRBV6-1 | TGTGCCAGCATAGGGGAGGGCGGGGAAAAACTGTTTTTT | CASIGEGGEKLFF
TRBJ1-5 | - | TRBD1 | TRBV19 | TGTGCCAGTAGTATGAGGGCAGGGGGTCCGAGCAATCAGCCCCAGCATTTT | CASSMRAGGPSNQPQHF
TRBJ2-2 | - | TRBD2 | TRBV7-9 | TGTGCCAGCAGCCCCGGGACTAGCGGCACCACCGGGGAGCTGTTTTTT | CASSPGTSGTTGELFF
TRBJ2-3 | - | - | TRBV5-1 | TGCGCCAGCAGCTTGGGACTTAGAGGAAGCACAGATACGCAGTATTTT | CASSLGLRGSTDTQYF
TRBJ1-1 | - | - | TRBV4-3 | TGCGCCAGCAGCCAAGAAACAGGGTGGGACGCTGAAGCTTTCTTT | CASSQETGWDAEAFF
TRBJ2-7 | - | TRBD1 | TRBV27 | TGTGCCAGCAGGCGGACAGGAACAACCTACGAGCAGTACTTC | CASRRTGTTYEQYF
TRBJ2-7 | - | - | TRBV6-5 | TGTGCCAGCGCACCGAGCAATACCTACGAGCAGTACTTC | CASAPSNTYEQYF
TRBJ2-7 | - | TRBD2 | TRBV10-3 | TGTGCCATCAGTGACCGGCTAGCGGGAGATGGGGCATGGGGAAGCATGCACGAGCAGTACTTC | CAISDRLAGDGAWGSMHEQYF
TRBJ2-1 | - | TRBD2 | TRBV30 | TGTGCCTGGAGTGTACCTAGCGGATCAACGAATGAGCAGTTCTTC | CAWSVPSGSTNEQFF
TRBJ2-1 | few | TRBD2 | TRBV6-1 | TGTGCCGGGGGAGCGGGAGACCCCTACAATGAGCAGTTCTTC | CAGGAGDPYNEQFF
TRBJ2-7 | - | TRBD2 | TRBV30 | TGTGCCTGGAGGGCCCGAAAGGAAGGGACTAGCGGGAGGGCCGCCGAGCAGTACTTC | CAWRARKEGTSGRAAEQYF
TRBJ2-5 | - | TRBD2 | TRBV6-5 | TGTGCCAGCAGTTCCCCGGAGGGAGGGGTATGGGAGACCCAGTACTTC | CASSSPEGGVWETQYF
TRBJ2-7 | - | TRBD1 | TRBV6-5 | TGTGCCAGCAGTTACTCGACAGGGGGCTCCTACGAGCAGTACTTC | CASSYSTGGSYEQYF
TRBJ1-5 | - | - | TRBV10-2 | TGCGCCAGCAGTGAAAAACACGGACAGTATAGCAATCAGCCCCAGCATTTT | CASSEKHGQYSNQPQHF
TRBJ2-1 | few | - | TRBV19 | TGTGCCAGTAGTCCGTATTACAGGGCACAATATCGGGATGAGCAGTTCTTC | CASSPYYRAQYRDEQFF
TRBJ2-7 | - | - | TRBV7-2 | TGTGCCAGCAGCCAGACCCAACCGGGACATAGGAGCTCCTACGAGCAGTACTTC | CASSQTQPGHRSSYEQYF
TRBJ1-3 | - | - | TRBV2 | TGTGCCAGCAGTGAAAGCCTCTCTGGAAACACCATATATTTT | CASSESLSGNTIYF
TRBJ2-1 | - | TRBD1 | TRBV5-1 | TGCGCCAGCAGCCACCGGGACAGGGTGGATGAGCAGTTCTTC | CASSHRDRVDEQFF
TRBJ2-1 | - | TRBD2 | TRBV2 | TGTGCCAGCAAGCGCAGGACTAGCGGGGCAAACTACAATGAGCAGTTCTTC | CASKRRTSGANYNEQFF
TRBJ1-5 | - | - | TRBV6-6 | TGTGCCAGCAGTTCCCCTACAGGGTATGGTCATTTT | CASSSPTGYGHF
TRBJ2-5 | - | - | TRBV7-3 | TGTGCCAGCAGCTTATTGGCCGGAGGGCCTAGGGACCAAGAGACCCAGTACTTC | CASSLLAGGPRDQETQYF
TRBJ1-3 | few | - | TRBV30 | TGTGCCTGGAGTACTCCGGGTCCCAAGGCCGGAAACACCATATATTTT | CAWSTPGPKAGNTIYF
TRBJ2-7 | - | TRBD1 | TRBV5-4 | TGTGCCAGCAGCATGGGACAGGGCGAGCAGTACTTC | CASSMGQGEQYF
TRBJ1-4 | - | TRBD1 | TRBV28 | TGTGCTATTGGGACAGAACCTAATGAAAAACTGTTTTTT | CAIGTEPNEKLFF
TRBJ1-2 | - | - | TRBV28 | TGTGCCAGCAGTTTACAGGGGCAAGGCTACACCTTC | CASSLQGQGYTF
TRBJ2-2 | - | TRBD1 | TRBV4-3 | TGCGCCAGCAGCCAAGTGACAGGGGCGAACACCGGGGAGCTGTTTTTT | CASSQVTGANTGELFF
TRBJ2-5 | - | - | TRBV27 | TGTGCCAGCAGTTTACTCCCCCGGGAGACCCAGTACTTC | CASSLLPRETQYF
TRBJ1-2 | - | TRBD1 | TRBV5-6 | TGTGCCAGCAACCTGGACAGGGTGCATGGCTACACCTTC | CASNLDRVHGYTF
TRBJ1-4 | - | - | TRBV29-1 | TGCAGCGTTGAAGGACAGGTCCCTAATGAAAAACTGTTTTTT | CSVEGQVPNEKLFF
TRBJ1-5 | - | TRBD1 | TRBV25-1 | TGTGCCAGCAGTGATGGGACAGGGGGCCATCAGCCCCAGCATTTT | CASSDGTGGHQPQHF
TRBJ2-1 | - | - | TRBV27 | TGTGCCAGCAGCCCAAGGGAGCAGGGGGGTTACAATGAGCAGTTCTTC | CASSPREQGGYNEQFF